The 18 T cell receptor beta chains presented below share a single source sample, sequenced in a study of blood T cell repertoires in COVID-19. Some clones are missing from TCRdb's copy, which holds only in-frame ones; the method was immunoSEQ multiplex PCR. Of 150,000 to 200,000 clones in the sample, around four fifths were seen once. Sequenced: peripheral blood. These TCRs come from a man aged 60 to 75 with COVID-19, enrolled during active disease.

As DNA, the CDR3 is TGCAGTGCTAGTGGACTAGCGGGCACAGATACGCAGTATTTT. It translates to CSASGLAGTDTQYF. The rearrangement joins TRBV20-1 to TRBJ2-3; the match to TRBD2 covers 10 bases. The germline V gene encodes CDR1 DFQATT and CDR2 SNEGSKA (reference sequence). The CDR3 is 14 amino acids. Unmatched junction bases numbered 1, after V lost 3 bases and J lost 1 base.

V and J are TRBV10-3 and TRBJ1-3, with D possibly matching TRBD1 (6 bases). The germline V gene has CDR1 ENHRY and CDR2 SYGVKD. Trimming removed 9 bases from V and 4 bases from J, with 13 bases in between. There are 13 residues in the CDR3. CDR3 sequence (DNA): TGTGCCATAGGCGGGGGGCCGGGAAACACCATATATTTT. It codes for CAIGGGPGNTIYF.

This chain links TRBV12-5 with TRBJ1-5; D gene unclear. CDR1 is LGHNT and CDR2 is FRNRAP in the germline V gene. V lost 1 base to trimming and J lost 0 bases, with 10 bases between them. This CDR3 has 16 amino acids. For the CDR3, the DNA is TGTGCTAGTGGTTTGGACAGATTAGATAGCAATCAGCCCCAGCATTTT. Translating gives CASGLDRLDSNQPQHF.

In its sample, this clone was seen once. This chain links TRBV28 with TRBJ2-3; 9 bases agree with TRBD1. This CDR3 comprises 14 residues. Germline V CDR1 and CDR2: MDHEN, SYDVKM. The trim removed 6 bases at V and 4 bases at J, leaving 5 bases unmatched. The CDR3 nucleotides read TGTGCCAGCAGCTCACAGGGGGCGCCAGATACGCAGTATTTT. It encodes CASSSQGAPDTQYF.

This clone appeared a single time. The rearrangement links TRBV5-6 to TRBJ2-3; TRBD2 agrees at 14 bases. Losses at the gene ends were 4 bases for V and 1 base for J; bases not matched to a gene: 8. The germline CDR1 and CDR2 sequences are SGHDT and YYEEEE. This CDR3 contains 18 residues. The CDR3 nucleotides are TGTGCCAGCAGCCTAAAGACTAGCGGGAGGGGAGGCACAGATACGCAGTATTTT. This gives the protein CASSLKTSGRGGTDTQYF.

This chain joins TRBV9 and TRBJ2-2; D gene unclear. V lost 0 bases to trimming and J lost 3 bases, with 9 bases between them. Germline CDR1 SGDLS, CDR2 YYNGEE. The CDR3 contains 15 residues. The CDR3 nucleotides are TGTGCCAGCAGCGTAGAGGTGACATACACCGGGGAGCTGTTTTTT. Residues: CASSVEVTYTGELFF.

The genes are TRBV10-3 and TRBJ1-1; 7 bases map to TRBD1. In germline, CDR1 is ENHRY, CDR2 SYGVKD. The CDR3 consists of 14 residues. The J segment lost 2 bases and the V segment lost 5 bases, leaving 5 bases of the junction unmatched. In DNA form, the CDR3 reads TGTGCCATCAGTTCGACAGGGTATAACACTGAAGCTTTCTTT. It translates to CAISSTGYNTEAFF.

The gene calls are TRBV28 and TRBJ1-5; 8 bases are a match to TRBD1. Germline V gene lookup returns CDR1 MDHEN and CDR2 SYDVKM. The CDR3 consists of 14 residues. V was clipped by 8 bases and J by 0 bases; unmatched bases: 3. The CDR3 here is CASGGQGSNQPQHF. In DNA form, the CDR3 reads TGTGCCAGCGGTGGACAGGGTAGCAATCAGCCCCAGCATTTT.

This sequence joins TRBV5-5 and TRBJ2-5; D possibly corresponds to TRBD1 (5 bases). This CDR3 region has 14 residues. CDR1 and CDR2 (germline): SGHKS, YYEKEE (reference sequence). V lost 0 bases, J lost 3 bases, and 9 bases lay in between. CDR3 coding DNA: TGTGCCAGCAGCTTGGCCGGCAGGGAAGAGACCCAGTACTTC. The encoded protein is CASSLAGREETQYF.

The rearrangement links TRBV5-4 to TRBJ2-7, with D maybe TRBD2 (5 bases). The CDR3 is 13 amino acids. V was cut by 0 bases and J by 5 bases, with 9 bases left in between. Looked up from germline, CDR1 is SGHNT and CDR2 is YYREEE (reference sequence). Here the CDR3 reads CASSLAAGNEQYF. CDR3 nucleotides: TGTGCCAGCAGCTTGGCGGCCGGGAACGAGCAGTACTTC.

The CDR3 sequence: CAWSEQASNNYGYTF. CDR3 nucleotides: TGTGCCTGGAGTGAGCAGGCCAGTAATAACTATGGCTACACCTTC. The chain joins TRBV30 to TRBJ1-2, with D uncertain. The CDR3 is 15 residues long. Trimming pared 1 base from V and 1 base from J, leaving 13 bases between. Germline values: CDR1 GTSNPN, CDR2 SVGIG (reference sequence).

This clone was counted many times. The rearrangement joins TRBV28 to TRBJ2-7; 7 nucleotides agree with TRBD1. This CDR3 is 13 amino acids long. The V gene's germline CDR1 is MDHEN and CDR2 SYDVKM. J gave up 4 bases and V 5 bases, and 5 bases lay outside the gene matches. The CDR3 reads CASSASRGYEQYF. In nucleotides, the CDR3 is TGTGCCAGCAGTGCCTCCAGGGGGTACGAGCAGTACTTC. The full variable domain, with the rest looked up from reference TRBV28 and TRBJ2-7, is DVKVTQSSRYLVKRTGEKVFLECVQDMDHENMFWYRQDPGLGLRLIYFSYDVKMKEKGDIPEGYSVSREKKERFSLILESASTNQTSMYLCASSASRGYEQYFGPGTRLTVT.

V and J are TRBV24-1 and TRBJ2-1, with D perhaps TRBD1 (5 bases). The CDR3 sequence is 14 residues long. Germline V gene sequence: CDR1 KGHDR, CDR2 SFDVKD. V lost 4 bases and J 3 bases, leaving 9 bases between the germline ends. CDR3 loop: CATSEGADYNEQFF. In DNA, the CDR3 is TGTGCCACCAGTGAAGGGGCAGACTACAATGAGCAGTTCTTC.

This chain uses TRBV6-5 with TRBJ1-1; D might be TRBD1 (5 bases). This CDR3 is 12 amino acids long. The V end lost 6 bases, the J end lost 8 bases, and 13 bases lay between the germline ends. CDR1 is MNHEY, CDR2 SVGAGI, per germline. CDR3 region: CASSRQPTEAFF. For the CDR3, the DNA is TGTGCCAGCAGCCGACAGCCCACCGAAGCTTTCTTT.

The chain carries TRBV3-1 (or the pseudogene TRBV3-2) and TRBJ1-6; D perhaps matches TRBD1 (6 bases). Germline values: CDR1 LGHDT, CDR2 YNNKEL (reference sequence). This CDR3 comprises 16 residues. The V end lost 1 base, the J end lost 7 bases, and 14 bases lay between the germline ends. The CDR3 DNA reads TGTGCCAGCAGCCAAGGAGACAGGCTCGAAAATTCACCCCTCCACTTT. Its protein is CASSQGDRLENSPLHF.

J is TRBJ2-3 and V is TRBV20-1, with TRBD1 matching 8 bases. V gave up 3 bases and J gave up 4 bases; unmatched junction bases: 6. This CDR3 region has 14 residues. CDR1 is DFQATT and CDR2 is SNEGSKA in the germline V gene (reference sequence). Written as DNA, the CDR3 is TGCAGTGCTAGTAGACAGGGGATTTCAGATACGCAGTATTTT. Its protein product is CSASRQGISDTQYF.

The rearrangement links TRBV3-1 (or the pseudogene TRBV3-2) to TRBJ2-1, with D maybe TRBD1 (6 bases). From germline, CDR1 is LGHDT and CDR2 YNNKEL (reference sequence). Trimming cost V 1 base and J 9 bases, with 19 bases left between them. The CDR3 is 16 residues long. Written as DNA, the CDR3 is TGTGCCAGCAGCCAAGTGCCCGGGACACATACAACTGAGCAGTTCTTC. This gives the protein CASSQVPGTHTTEQFF.

The CDR3 reads CASSSGGNPEQFF. The CDR3 nucleotides read TGTGCCAGCAGCTCCGGGGGAAATCCTGAGCAGTTCTTC. This chain connects TRBV7-3 to TRBJ2-1; tentative D call: TRBD2 (6 bases). The V gene's germline CDR1 is SGHTA and CDR2 FQGTGA. There are 13 residues in the CDR3. V was cut by 4 bases and J by 9 bases, with 13 bases left in between.